Shown below are 30 T cell receptor beta chains from a single sample sequenced in a study of blood T cell repertoires in COVID-19. The table came from immunoSEQ multiplex PCR; TCRdb's copy has only in-frame clones and leaves some out. The table has about 320,000 clones, 75% to 90% seen once; the top ten hold under 2%. Sequencing used PBMCs or T cells enriched from blood (not recorded which). The receptors stem from a woman aged 25 to 39 who had been exposed to COVID-19.

This chain links TRBV5-1 with TRBJ2-7; possible D gene TRBD1, 7 bases. CDR1 SGHRS and CDR2 YFSETQ come from the germline V gene. Deletions cut 2 bases from V and 5 bases from J, with 11 bases between. The CDR3 runs to 13 residues. The CDR3 spells CASSFAGGHEQYF. CDR3 sequence (DNA): TGCGCCAGCAGCTTCGCAGGGGGGCACGAGCAGTACTTC.

V gene TRBV7-2 combines with J gene TRBJ2-7, with D possibly matching TRBD1 (6 bases). Germline CDR1 reads SGHTA; CDR2 reads FQGNSA. V lost 3 bases and J lost 1, with 10 bases in between. The CDR3 is made up of 14 amino acids. The DNA for the CDR3 is TGTGCCAGCAGCTTGTACAGGGATTCCTACGAGCAGTACTTC. Its protein is CASSLYRDSYEQYF. Combining the CDR3 with reference TRBV7-2 and TRBJ2-7 gives the whole variable domain GAGVSQSPSNKVTEKGKDVELRCDPISGHTALYWYRQSLGQGLEFLIYFQGNSAPDKSGLPSDRFSAERTGGSVSTLTIQRTQQEDSAVYLCASSLYRDSYEQYFGPGTRLTVT.

The V call is TRBV18, the J call TRBJ1-1; possibly TRBD1 for D (6 bases). Germline values: CDR1 KGHSH, CDR2 LQKENI. The CDR3 contains 13 residues. The V end lost 4 bases, the J end lost 0 bases, and 6 bases lay between the germline ends. CDR3 loop: CASSRTVNTEAFF. For the CDR3, the DNA is TGTGCCAGCTCACGGACAGTGAACACTGAAGCTTTCTTT.

The chain has TRBV15 and TRBJ2-2; possible D gene TRBD1, 5 bases. CDR1 LNHNV and CDR2 YYDKDF come from the germline V gene (reference sequence). This CDR3 is built from 15 residues. The V gene lost 6 bases and the J gene lost 2 bases, with 13 bases spanning the gap. The CDR3 sequence is CATRAGQGNTGELFF. In nucleotides, the CDR3 is TGTGCCACCAGGGCAGGGCAGGGTAACACCGGGGAGCTGTTTTTT.

V usage is TRBV6-5 and J usage is TRBJ2-7, with 7 bases that match TRBD2. V lost 0 bases to trimming and J lost 2 bases; unmatched junction nucleotides: 4. The CDR3 length is 15 residues. CDR1 and CDR2 from the germline V gene are MNHEY and SVGAGI. CDR3 coding DNA: TGTGCCAGCAGTTACTCTCCCAGCGGGACCTACGAGCAGTACTTC. Translating it yields CASSYSPSGTYEQYF.

The chain recombines TRBV6-6 with TRBJ1-2; 7 bases fit TRBD1. V lost 6 bases, J lost 2 bases, and 9 bases stayed unmatched. Per the germline V gene, CDR1 is MNHNY and CDR2 is SVGAGI (reference sequence). The CDR3 has 15 residues. CDR3 sequence reads: CASRRSRDSNYGYTF. The CDR3 DNA reads TGTGCCAGCAGAAGGTCCCGGGACAGCAACTATGGCTACACCTTC.

The V call is TRBV5-4, the J call TRBJ1-2; D perhaps matches TRBD1 (5 bases). V lost 4 bases and J lost 3, with 10 bases in between. CDR1 SGHNT and CDR2 YYREEE come from the germline V gene (reference sequence). The CDR3 spans 13 residues. CDR3 residues: CASSPGEDYGYTF. The CDR3 coding sequence is TGTGCCAGCAGCCCGGGGGAAGACTATGGCTACACCTTC.

This chain joins TRBV11-3 and TRBJ2-3, with D possibly being TRBD2 (6 bases). Germline CDR1 reads SGHNT; CDR2 reads YENEEA. The CDR3 contains 12 residues. V was pared by 8 bases and J by 1 base, with 7 bases between. This CDR3 reads CASGEGTDTQYF. CDR3 DNA: TGTGCCAGCGGGGAGGGCACAGATACGCAGTATTTT.

V usage is TRBV9 and J usage is TRBJ2-7; D may be TRBD2 (5 bases). The germline V gene has CDR1 SGDLS and CDR2 YYNGEE. The V gene lost 4 bases and the J gene lost 3 bases, with 17 bases spanning the gap. This CDR3 comprises 15 residues. In DNA form, the CDR3 reads TGTGCCAGCAGCCCGAACGAGGGTAGAGTCTACGAGCAGTACTTC. It codes for CASSPNEGRVYEQYF.

This clone was seen a few times. The J gene is TRBJ1-1, the V gene TRBV5-1; 12 bases are shared with TRBD1. Per the germline V gene, CDR1 is SGHRS and CDR2 is YFSETQ. Trimming cost V 4 bases and J 4 bases; bases outside gene matches: 2. The CDR3 is 14 residues long. Written as DNA, the CDR3 is TGCGCCAGCAGCACGGGACAGGGGGCCACTGAAGCTTTCTTT. It yields the protein CASSTGQGATEAFF. Based on the CDR3 plus reference TRBV5-1 and TRBJ1-1, the full variable domain is KAGVTQTPRYLIKTRGQQVTLSCSPISGHRSVSWYQQTPGQGLQFLFEYFSETQRNKGNFPGRFSGRQFSNSRSEMNVSTLELGDSALYLCASSTGQGATEAFFGQGTRLTVV.

The V and J genes are TRBV18 and TRBJ2-5, with 10 bases lining up with TRBD2. Germline CDR1 reads KGHSH; CDR2 reads LQKENI. The V and J ends lost 2 bases and 2 bases, in that order; junction bases with no gene match: 2. This CDR3 contains 15 residues. The CDR3 DNA reads as TGTGCCAGCTCACCAGTGACTAGCGGGCAAGAGACCCAGTACTTC. Amino acids: CASSPVTSGQETQYF.

This clone occurred once. The gene calls are TRBV6-5 and TRBJ1-6; unclear D gene. CDR1 is MNHEY and CDR2 is SVGAGI in the germline V gene. The CDR3 contains 14 residues. V gave up 5 bases and J gave up 8 bases, with 13 bases separating them. The chain's CDR3 is CASSRSFGDSPLHF. CDR3 DNA sequence: TGTGCCAGCAGTCGTTCGTTCGGGGATTCACCCCTCCACTTT.

This chain uses TRBV16 with TRBJ2-5; D is unclear. Germline V gene data show CDR1 as KGHSY and CDR2 as FQNENV. Trimming shortened V by 4 bases and J by 3 bases, and 9 bases separated the two germline ends. This CDR3 has 13 amino acids. The CDR3 DNA reads TGTGCCAGCAGCCCCCGGCTAGAAGAGACCCAGTACTTC. As protein: CASSPRLEETQYF.

The chain links TRBV6-1 to TRBJ1-5; TRBD1 is a possible D gene (6 bases). The V gene lost 2 bases and the J gene lost 4 bases, with 15 bases spanning the gap. The germline V gene has CDR1 MNHNS and CDR2 SASEGT. The CDR3 covers 16 residues. The CDR3 DNA is TGTGCCAGCAGTGAACTGGGGATAGGGGGTAATCAGCCCCAGCATTTT. Protein product: CASSELGIGGNQPQHF.

The rearrangement joins TRBV6-1 to TRBJ1-2; D unclear. The CDR3 extends over 13 amino acids. Germline V CDR1 and CDR2: MNHNS, SASEGT. V shed 2 bases and J shed 2 bases, with 6 bases lying between them. The CDR3 nucleotides are TGTGCCAGCAGTGAAAACACAAACTATGGCTACACCTTC. Amino acid sequence: CASSENTNYGYTF.

The rearrangement links TRBV24-1 to TRBJ1-4; TRBD1 matches 10 bases. The trim removed 4 bases at V and 6 bases at J, leaving 10 bases unmatched. CDR3 length equals 17 residues. Looked up from germline, CDR1 is KGHDR and CDR2 is SFDVKD. CDR3 region: CATSDPHRTGGYEKLFF. As DNA, the CDR3 is TGTGCCACCAGTGACCCCCATCGGACAGGGGGGTATGAAAAACTGTTTTTT.

The chain combines TRBV10-2 with TRBJ2-1; the match to TRBD2 covers 8 bases. CDR1 WSHSY and CDR2 SAAADI come from the germline V gene. V dropped 4 bases and J dropped 8; count of bases not matched to a gene: 13. This CDR3 comprises 16 residues. CDR3 DNA sequence: TGCGCCAGCAGTGCGGAGCGGGGGACCGGACTTGATGAGCAGTTCTTC. This gives the protein CASSAERGTGLDEQFF.

The chain combines TRBV9 with TRBJ1-2, with 7 positions matching TRBD1. Per germline, CDR1 SGDLS and CDR2 YYNGEE. The J segment lost 6 bases and the V segment lost 4 bases, leaving 6 bases of the junction unmatched. CDR3 length equals 13 residues. The CDR3 DNA follows: TGTGCCAGCAGCAAAGCAGGGGGGAATGGCTACACCTTC. It encodes CASSKAGGNGYTF.

J is TRBJ2-7 and V is TRBV19; 9 bases are shared with TRBD1. CDR3 length: 14 amino acids. In germline, CDR1 is LNHDA, CDR2 SQIVND (reference sequence). The V gene end was trimmed by 5 bases and the J gene end by 3 bases; junction bases not matched to a gene: 5. The CDR3 nucleotides are TGTGCCAGTAGTCCTGGGACAGGGCTCTACGAGCAGTACTTC. Translated, it gives CASSPGTGLYEQYF.

The chain has TRBV27 and TRBJ2-2, with 9 nucleotides matching TRBD2. CDR3 length equals 16 residues. Looked up from germline, CDR1 is MNHEY and CDR2 is SMNVEV (reference sequence). The trim removed 2 bases at V and 4 bases at J, leaving 5 bases unmatched. The chain's CDR3 is CASSLGLAYSTGELFF. As DNA, the CDR3 is TGTGCCAGCAGTTTAGGACTAGCGTATAGCACCGGGGAGCTGTTTTTT.

The CDR3, as DNA: TGTGCCACCAGTGAAGCAACAGGGGTAGCCTATGGCTACACCTTC. It translates to CATSEATGVAYGYTF. The V call is TRBV24-1, the J call TRBJ1-2; 7 nucleotides line up with TRBD1. Germline-derived CDR1 and CDR2 are KGHDR and SFDVKD. The junction had 8 bases not matched to a gene; V was cut back by 4 bases and J by 4 bases. CDR3 length: 15 residues.

The chain has TRBV19 and TRBJ1-5; D might be TRBD1 (5 bases). The V end was cut by 8 bases, the J end by 6 bases, with 14 bases between. This CDR3 is 13 amino acids long. CDR1 LNHDA and CDR2 SQIVND come from the germline V gene (reference sequence). The CDR3 nucleotides are TGTGCCAGTGGGCAGGGCTTGGGTCAGCCCCAGCATTTT. Protein product: CASGQGLGQPQHF.

This chain links TRBV18 with TRBJ2-5, with D maybe TRBD2 (5 bases). Trimming cost V 1 base and J 5 bases, with 11 bases left between them. The CDR3 is 14 amino acids. Per germline, CDR1 KGHSH and CDR2 LQKENI. This CDR3 is CASSPQWGEETQYF. Written as DNA, the CDR3 is TGTGCCAGCTCACCACAATGGGGAGAGGAGACCCAGTACTTC.

The rearrangement uses TRBV18 and TRBJ2-1; perhaps TRBD2 as D (5 bases). The ends were cut back, 5 bases at V and 10 bases at J, with 9 bases in the middle. Germline values: CDR1 KGHSH, CDR2 LQKENI. The CDR3 runs to 11 residues. The CDR3 reads CASSSWEEQFF. As DNA, the CDR3 is TGTGCCAGCTCAAGTTGGGAGGAGCAGTTCTTC.

The chain combines TRBV7-2 with TRBJ1-6; D is perhaps TRBD1 (5 bases). The germline CDR1 and CDR2 sequences are SGHTA and FQGNSA. This CDR3 comprises 15 residues. With 8 bases removed from V and 7 bases from J, the gap between germline ends came to 18 bases. CDR3 region: CASSLRAEGNSPLHF. CDR3 DNA sequence: TGTGCCAGCTCCCTAAGGGCGGAGGGGAATTCACCCCTCCACTTT.

The chain recombines TRBV7-2 with TRBJ2-5; 10 bases match TRBD2. The CDR3 is 14 residues long. J gave up 4 bases and V 4 bases, and 3 bases lay outside the gene matches. Germline values: CDR1 SGHTA, CDR2 FQGNSA. The CDR3: CASSSSSGGETQYF. CDR3 DNA: TGTGCCAGCAGCTCTTCTAGCGGGGGAGAGACCCAGTACTTC.

V gene TRBV4-1 combines with J gene TRBJ2-5; D unclear. Germline V gives CDR1 MGHRA, CDR2 YSYEKL. This CDR3 spans 13 amino acids. Between the trimmed V and J ends, which lost 5 bases and 1 base, there was a span of 8 bases. CDR3 sequence reads: CASSSTVQETQYF. CDR3 nucleotides: TGCGCCAGCAGCTCAACGGTCCAAGAGACCCAGTACTTC.

This clone was seen only once. The chain couples TRBV11-3 to TRBJ2-3; D gene unclear. V dropped 5 bases and J dropped 5 bases, with 14 bases sitting between them. Per germline, CDR1 SGHNT and CDR2 YENEEA. This CDR3 is built from 14 residues. DNA of the CDR3: TGTGCCAGCAGCCCCAATGGAGTCGAAGATACGCAGTATTTT. Residues: CASSPNGVEDTQYF. Drawing the rest from reference TRBV11-3 and TRBJ2-3, the complete variable domain is EAGVVQSPRYKIIEKKQPVAFWCNPISGHNTLYWYLQNLGQGPELLIRYENEEAVDDSQLPKDRFSAERLKGVDSTLKIQPAELGDSAVYLCASSPNGVEDTQYFGPGTRLTVL.

The table lists this clone with a count of one. The chain is built from TRBV6-5 and TRBJ1-2; 8 bases match TRBD1. Germline V lookup: CDR1 MNHEY, CDR2 SVGAGI. V shed 6 bases, J shed 3 bases, and the junction held 6 bases outside the gene matches. There are 14 residues in the CDR3. The CDR3 sequence is CASRIDRGYYGYTF. The CDR3, as DNA: TGTGCCAGCAGGATAGACAGGGGTTACTATGGCTACACCTTC.

The V call is TRBV27, the J call TRBJ2-3; no clear D. The CDR3 contains 13 residues. Trimming left V 10 bases short and J 2 bases short, with 13 bases between. Germline CDR1 is MNHEY and CDR2 is SMNVEV (reference sequence). Written as DNA, the CDR3 is TGTGCCACCACTCCGAGGAACACAGATACGCAGTATTTT. Translation: CATTPRNTDTQYF.